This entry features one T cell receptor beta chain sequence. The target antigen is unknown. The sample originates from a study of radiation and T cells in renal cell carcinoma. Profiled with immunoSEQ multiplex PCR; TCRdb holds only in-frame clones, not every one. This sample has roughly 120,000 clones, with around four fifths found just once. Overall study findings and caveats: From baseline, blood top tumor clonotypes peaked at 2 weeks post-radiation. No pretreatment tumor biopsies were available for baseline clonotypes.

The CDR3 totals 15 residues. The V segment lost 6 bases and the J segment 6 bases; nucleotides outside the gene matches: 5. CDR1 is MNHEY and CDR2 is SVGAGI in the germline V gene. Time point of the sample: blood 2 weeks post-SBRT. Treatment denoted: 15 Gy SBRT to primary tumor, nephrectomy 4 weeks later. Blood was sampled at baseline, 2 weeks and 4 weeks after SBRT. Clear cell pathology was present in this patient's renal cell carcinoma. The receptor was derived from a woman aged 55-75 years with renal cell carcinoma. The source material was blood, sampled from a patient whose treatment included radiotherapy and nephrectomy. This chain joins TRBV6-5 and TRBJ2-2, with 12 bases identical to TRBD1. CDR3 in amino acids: CASSGDRGRSGELFF. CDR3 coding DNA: TGTGCCAGCAGCGGGGACAGGGGGCGATCCGGGGAGCTGTTTTTT.